This is a list of T cell receptor beta chains from one sample in a study of T cells in Graves' hyperthyroidism and ophthalmopathy. TCRdb processed the multiplex PCR reads anew with MiXCR; each CDR3 protein has one entry. The sample records approximately 570,000 distinct CDR3 sequences, just under 20% being singletons. The sample was blood. These receptors were collected from a middle-aged man with Graves' ophthalmopathy. Both conserved end residues are part of each CDR3. D genes are given only for firm matches. For some rows the clone size is stated as once, few or many, or as a class when expanded; others skip it.

V	J	D	size	DNA	CDR3
TRBV7-3	TRBJ1-2	TRBD1	NA	TGTGCCAGCAGCCAAAAGGGGGCACATGGCTACACCTTC	CASSQKGAHGYTF
TRBV5-1	TRBJ1-2	NA	NA	TGCGCCAGCAGCCCCCGGACAGAGGGGTATGGCTACACCTTC	CASSPRTEGYGYTF
TRBV30	TRBJ1-6	NA	NA	TGTGCCTGGACCTCCGGTTACCCCTATAATTCACCCCTCCACTTT	CAWTSGYPYNSPLHF
TRBV11-2	TRBJ2-7	TRBD2	NA	TGTGCCAGCAGCTTAGATGAACTAGCGGAGTCCTACGAGCAGTACTTC	CASSLDELAESYEQYF
TRBV6-5	TRBJ1-1	NA	NA	TGTGCCAGCAGTTACAAGGCGGGACAGAACACTGAAGCTTTCTTT	CASSYKAGQNTEAFF
TRBV12-3/TRBV12-4	TRBJ2-7	NA	many	TGTGCCAGCAGCTCGGACATGTCCTACGAGCAGTACTTC	CASSSDMSYEQYF
TRBV9	TRBJ2-7	TRBD2	NA	TGTGCCAGCAGCGAGGGGACTAGCGGACCCTACGAGCAGTACTTC	CASSEGTSGPYEQYF
TRBV12-3/TRBV12-4	TRBJ2-1	NA	many	TGTGCCAGCAGCTCGACTCCCGGCTCCTACAATGAGCAGTTCTTC	CASSSTPGSYNEQFF
TRBV7-2	TRBJ1-6	NA	many	TGTGCCAGCAGCTTAGCTGGGACGGGGAATTCACCCCTCCACTTT	CASSLAGTGNSPLHF
TRBV20-1	TRBJ2-3	TRBD2	NA	TGCAGTGCTAGAATCCCCGGGACTAGCGGGGGGAGGGTAGTATCAGATACGCAGTATTTT	CSARIPGTSGGRVVSDTQYF
TRBV7-7	TRBJ2-5	TRBD1	NA	TGTGCTAGCAGCTTAGGGGGACAGGCAATAGGGACCCAGTACTTC	CASSLGGQAIGTQYF